This T cell receptor beta chain is from a study of blood T cells in healthy people across ages. V lost 3 bases, J lost 1 base, and 10 bases lay in between. Germline CDR1 reads SGHTA; CDR2 reads FQGTGA. The CDR3 contains 16 residues. Study-wide results and limits: Higher diversity, along with more naive CD4+ cells, distinguished long-lived donors from aged donors.

On this clonotype itself: Antigen specificity is unknown.

Peripheral blood samples of 9 to 10 milliliters were drawn from each donor. Through a sample-barcoded 5' primer and a J-beta primer mix, a second PCR was run for about 6 to 11 cycles. TCRdb re-called the 5' RACE reads with MiXCR, one entry per CDR3 protein. The data show over 600,000 distinct CDR3 sequences, 56% seen once. Sample: blood. The chain employs TRBV7-3 and TRBJ2-6; D may be TRBD2 (5 bases). The origin of this receptor is a man aged 35-49 years in good health. The CDR3 is CASSFGPGSGANVLTF. CDR3 coding DNA: TGTGCCAGCAGCTTTGGCCCGGGGTCTGGGGCCAACGTCCTGACTTTC.